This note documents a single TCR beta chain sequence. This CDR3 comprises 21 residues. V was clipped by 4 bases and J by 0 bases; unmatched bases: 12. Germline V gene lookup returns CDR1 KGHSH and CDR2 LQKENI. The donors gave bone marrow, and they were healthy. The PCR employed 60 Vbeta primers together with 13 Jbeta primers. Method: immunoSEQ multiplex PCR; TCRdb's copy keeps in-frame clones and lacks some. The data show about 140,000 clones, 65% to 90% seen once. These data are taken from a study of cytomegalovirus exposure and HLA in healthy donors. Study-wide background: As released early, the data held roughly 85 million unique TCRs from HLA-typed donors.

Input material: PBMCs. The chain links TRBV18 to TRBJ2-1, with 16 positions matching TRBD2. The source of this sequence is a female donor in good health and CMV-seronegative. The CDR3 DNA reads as TGTGCCAGCTCACTCCCAGTGGGACTAGCGGGAGGGCCGGGCTCCTACAATGAGCAGTTCTTC. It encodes CASSLPVGLAGGPGSYNEQFF.